This is a list of T cell receptor beta chains from one sample in a study of CD8 T cells in ankylosing spondylitis. TCRdb processed the 5' RACE reads anew with MiXCR; each CDR3 protein has one entry. The repertoire consists of around 340,000 distinct CDR3 sequences, with roughly 15% occurring once and the leading ten covering 1.1%. Source material: blood, either unsorted or a sorted T cell fraction (not recorded which). These receptors came from a male donor with ankylosing spondylitis or in good health (not recorded which). Each CDR3 is given with its conserved first and last residue. The D gene is left open where the match is weak. Clone size is not always given. Where it is, it says once, few, many or a class for expanded clones.

cdr3_nt cdr3_aa j_call v_call clone_size cdr3_length d_call
TGCGCCAGCAGCACGGGCTCGGTTGGCACCGGGGAGCTGTTTTTT CASSTGSVGTGELFF TRBJ2-2 TRBV5-1 few 15 NA
TGCAGCGTTGCGCCGCCCTTAGGGGCCCGCACAGATACGCAGTATTTT CSVAPPLGARTDTQYF TRBJ2-3 TRBV29-1 NA 16 NA
TGTGCCAGCAGTTTTATAGACAGCCTCACAGATACGCAGTATTTT CASSFIDSLTDTQYF TRBJ2-3 TRBV12-3/TRBV12-4 many 15 NA
TGCAGCGCAGACAGGGGCCTGAACACTGAAGCTTTCTTT CSADRGLNTEAFF TRBJ1-1 TRBV29-1 many 13 TRBD1
TGCAGCGTTACGGCGCAGGGCGGTGGCTACACCTTC CSVTAQGGGYTF TRBJ1-2 TRBV29-1 NA 12 NA
TGCGCCAGCAGCTTGGCAACAGGGGCTCTCTCTGGAAACACCATATATTTT CASSLATGALSGNTIYF TRBJ1-3 TRBV5-1 NA 17 TRBD1
TGTGCCAGCAGTCTCTCGAGGGACAGTTCGTACGAGCAGTACTTC CASSLSRDSSYEQYF TRBJ2-7 TRBV7-8 NA 15 TRBD1
TGTGCCAGCAGCCCAGGGGGGTTTACTAATGAAAAACTGTTTTTT CASSPGGFTNEKLFF TRBJ1-4 TRBV27 many 15 TRBD1
TGCAGCGTTAAAGTCGGGGATACGCAGTTTTTT CSVKVGDTQFF TRBJ2-3 TRBV29-1 few 11 NA
TGTGCCAGCAGCCGGGGACGAGGGGGCGATGAGCAGTTCTTC CASSRGRGGDEQFF TRBJ2-1 TRBV5-6 NA 14 TRBD1
TGCAGTGCTACCCAGGGAGGGGGTACGCAGTATTTT CSATQGGGTQYF TRBJ2-3 TRBV20-1 many 12 NA
TGTGCCAGCAGCTTAGGGGTTGAGGATACGCAGTATTTT CASSLGVEDTQYF TRBJ2-3 TRBV11-1 NA 13 NA
TGTGCCAGCAGCCAAATCGCCCGAGGGGGTATTTTCTTC CASSQIARGGIFF TRBJ2-1 TRBV3-1 NA 13 NA
TGTGCCAGCAGTGGCGCCCTCGGGACAGGGGATTCCAATGAGCAGTTCTTC CASSGALGTGDSNEQFF TRBJ2-1 TRBV25-1 few 17 TRBD1
TGCAGTGCTAGAGATCGGTTCCGGGGCTGGGATGAAAAACTGTTTTTT CSARDRFRGWDEKLFF TRBJ1-4 TRBV20-1 NA 16 NA
TGCAGCGTTGAAGCAGGGATCTCCTACAATGAGCAGTTCTTC CSVEAGISYNEQFF TRBJ2-1 TRBV29-1 few 14 NA
TGTGCCAGCAGTTACAGGAACACTGAAGCTTTCTTT CASSYRNTEAFF TRBJ1-1 TRBV6-5 few 12 NA